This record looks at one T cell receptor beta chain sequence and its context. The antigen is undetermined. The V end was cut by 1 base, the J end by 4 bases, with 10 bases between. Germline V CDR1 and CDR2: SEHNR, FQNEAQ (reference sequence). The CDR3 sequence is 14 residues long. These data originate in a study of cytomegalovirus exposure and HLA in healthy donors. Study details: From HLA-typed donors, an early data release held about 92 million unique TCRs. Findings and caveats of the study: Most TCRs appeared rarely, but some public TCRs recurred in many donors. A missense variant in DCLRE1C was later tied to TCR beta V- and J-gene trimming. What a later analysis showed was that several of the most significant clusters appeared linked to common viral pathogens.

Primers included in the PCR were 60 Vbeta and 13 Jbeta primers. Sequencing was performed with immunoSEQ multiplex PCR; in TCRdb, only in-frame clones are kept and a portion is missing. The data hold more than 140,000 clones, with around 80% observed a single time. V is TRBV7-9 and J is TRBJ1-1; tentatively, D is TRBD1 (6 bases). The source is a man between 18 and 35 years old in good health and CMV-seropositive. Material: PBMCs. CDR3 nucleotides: TGTGCCAGCAGCTTAGACAGGGTGGTCACTGAAGCTTTCTTT. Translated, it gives CASSLDRVVTEAFF.